These 10 T cell receptor beta chains were all obtained from the same sample, sequenced in a study. Via MiXCR, TCRdb re-called the RT-PCR reads, giving one row per CDR3 protein. Here the sample spans about 680,000 distinct CDR3 sequences, approximately 15% being singletons. The sequencing sample was made of memory CD4+ T cells from blood. These receptors originate from a female donor in good health, serving as a healthy control.

CDR3 sequence (DNA): TGTGCCAGCAGCTCCCCCCGTGGGGCGGGAGTTTCGTCCTACAATGAGCAGTTCTTC. It specifies CASSSPRGAGVSSYNEQFF. This rearrangement joins TRBV9 to TRBJ2-1; 7 bases are shared with TRBD2. V was clipped by 4 bases and J by 1 base; unmatched bases: 17. This CDR3 is 19 amino acids long. Germline CDR1 reads SGDLS; CDR2 reads YYNGEE.

The chain employs TRBV5-6 and TRBJ2-2; 14 bases match TRBD2. Unmatched junction bases numbered 15, after V lost 5 bases and J lost 3 bases. The CDR3 consists of 20 residues. CDR1 is SGHDT, CDR2 YYEEEE, per germline. As DNA, the CDR3 is TGTGCCAGCAGTTATAGGACTAGCGGGGGGCGAACAAGTCACACCGGGGAGCTGTTTTTT. The encoded protein is CASSYRTSGGRTSHTGELFF. Full variable domain (rest looked up from reference TRBV5-6 and TRBJ2-2): DAGVTQSPTHLIKTRGQQVTLRCSPKSGHDTVSWYQQALGQGPQFIFQYYEEEERQRGNFPDRFSGHQFPNYSSELNVNALLLGDSALYLCASSYRTSGGRTSHTGELFFGEGSRLTVL.

V is TRBV7-3 and J is TRBJ1-5; 7 bases map to TRBD1. The CDR3 extends over 12 amino acids. Germline assignment: CDR1 SGHTA and CDR2 FQGTGA. Trimming at V came to 5 bases and at J to 10 bases, leaving 5 bases not matched to a gene. This CDR3 is CASSTTGAPQHF. The CDR3 DNA reads as TGTGCCAGCAGCACCACAGGGGCTCCCCAGCATTTT.

This clonotype turned up a few times. The chain couples TRBV6-2 or TRBV6-3 to TRBJ2-1; D might be TRBD1 or TRBD2, each matching 5 bases. This CDR3 region has 16 residues. Per the germline V gene, CDR1 is MNHEY and CDR2 is SVGEGT. V was pared by 2 bases and J by 2 bases, with 13 bases between. The CDR3 sequence is CASSYGRGVTYNEQFF. CDR3 in DNA: TGTGCCAGCAGTTACGGGCGAGGGGTTACCTACAATGAGCAGTTCTTC.

This clonotype was detected a few times. This chain connects TRBV6-6 to TRBJ1-1; TRBD1 is a possible D gene (5 bases). Per the germline V gene, CDR1 is MNHNY and CDR2 is SVGAGI (reference sequence). Trimming left V 6 bases short and J 4 bases short, with 15 bases between. The CDR3 has 14 residues. CDR3 residues: CASREGSQVTEAFF. CDR3 DNA sequence: TGTGCCAGCAGAGAGGGGAGTCAGGTCACTGAAGCTTTCTTT.

As to this clonotype: Since a much larger clone is just one base distant, this may be a read error. The chain is built from TRBV20-1 and TRBJ1-6, with 11 nucleotides matching TRBD1. The V gene end was trimmed by 2 bases and the J gene end by 9 bases; junction bases not matched to a gene: 3. CDR3 length: 14 residues. Germline V gene data show CDR1 as DFQATT and CDR2 as SNEGSKA (reference sequence). The CDR3, as DNA: TGCAGTGCTAGACCCGGGACAGGGGGTTCACCCCTCCACTTT. The encoded protein is CSARPGTGGSPLHF.

This clonotype was seen ten or more times. The chain links TRBV7-3 to TRBJ1-2, with 8 bases that match TRBD1. Germline trimming cut 0 bases from V and 4 bases from J; bases unmatched to any gene: 4. The V gene's germline CDR1 is SGHTA and CDR2 FQGTGA. This CDR3 is 15 amino acids long. The CDR3 DNA follows: TGTGCCAGCAGCTTAACCGGGACAGGAGGCTATGGCTACACCTTC. Translation: CASSLTGTGGYGYTF.

J is TRBJ1-1 and V is TRBV7-9, with D possibly TRBD1 on 5 matching bases. CDR1 and CDR2 from the germline V gene are SEHNR and FQNEAQ (reference sequence). CDR3 size: 13 residues. The ends were cut back, 3 bases at V and 4 bases at J, with 9 bases in the middle. The CDR3 coding sequence is TGTGCCAGCAGCTTTCCCCAGGGCACTGAAGCTTTCTTT. Protein: CASSFPQGTEAFF.

The table lists this clonotype with many counts. The chain has TRBV5-1 and TRBJ2-7; 7 bases map to TRBD2. Germline V gene sequence: CDR1 SGHRS, CDR2 YFSETQ. Trimming took 0 bases from V and 1 from J; bases not matched to a gene: 4. The CDR3 length is 15 residues. The CDR3 sequence is CASSLEASGSYEQYF. The CDR3 nucleotides are TGCGCCAGCAGCTTGGAGGCTAGCGGATCCTACGAGCAGTACTTC.

This clonotype was counted ten times or more. V and J are TRBV4-3 and TRBJ1-2; the D is unclear. Between the trimmed V and J ends, which lost 0 bases and 4 bases, there was a span of 12 bases. Germline V CDR1 and CDR2: LGHNA, YSLEER. The CDR3 is 15 amino acids. CDR3: CASSQERALLYGYTF. The CDR3 DNA reads TGCGCCAGCAGCCAAGAGCGGGCCCTGCTCTATGGCTACACCTTC.